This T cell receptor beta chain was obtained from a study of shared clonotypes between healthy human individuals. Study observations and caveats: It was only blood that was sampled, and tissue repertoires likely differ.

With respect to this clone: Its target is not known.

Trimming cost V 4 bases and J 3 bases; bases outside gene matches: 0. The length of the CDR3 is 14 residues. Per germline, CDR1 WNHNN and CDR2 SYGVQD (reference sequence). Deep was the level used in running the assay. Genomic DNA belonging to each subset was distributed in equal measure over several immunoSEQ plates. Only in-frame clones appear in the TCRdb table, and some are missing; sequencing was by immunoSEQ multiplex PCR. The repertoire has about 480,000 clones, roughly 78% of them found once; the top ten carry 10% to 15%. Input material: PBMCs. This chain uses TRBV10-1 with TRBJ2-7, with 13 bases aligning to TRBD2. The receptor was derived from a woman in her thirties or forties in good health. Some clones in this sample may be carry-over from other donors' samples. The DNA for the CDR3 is TGCGCCAGCAGTGGGACTAGCGGGAGCTACGAGCAGTACTTC. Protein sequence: CASSGTSGSYEQYF.